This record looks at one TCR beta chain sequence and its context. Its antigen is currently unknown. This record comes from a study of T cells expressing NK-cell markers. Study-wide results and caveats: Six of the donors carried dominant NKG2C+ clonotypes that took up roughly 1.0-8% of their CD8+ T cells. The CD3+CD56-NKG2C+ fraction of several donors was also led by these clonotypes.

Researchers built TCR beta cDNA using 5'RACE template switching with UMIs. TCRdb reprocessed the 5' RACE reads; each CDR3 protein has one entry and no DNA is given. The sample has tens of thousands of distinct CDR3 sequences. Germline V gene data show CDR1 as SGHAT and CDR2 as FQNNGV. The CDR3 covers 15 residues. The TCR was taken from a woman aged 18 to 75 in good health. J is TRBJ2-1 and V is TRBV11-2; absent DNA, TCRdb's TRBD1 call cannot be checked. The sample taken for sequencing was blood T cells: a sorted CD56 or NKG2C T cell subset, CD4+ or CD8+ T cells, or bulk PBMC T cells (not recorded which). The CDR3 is CASSPPLGPYNEQFF.